The 25 T cell receptor beta chains listed next were all sequenced from one sample in a study of blood T cell repertoires in COVID-19 (dated by TCRdb to the early 2020s). The library was obtained by the immunoSEQ multiplex PCR assay. Held by TCRdb, this immuneACCESS table contains in-frame sequences only and omits some clones. Under half of the omission traces to an unresolved V gene where checked; the cause of the rest is unknown. Here the sample has 260,000 or so clones; roughly 88% occur a single time. The ten largest clones take up 9.4% of the sample. Specimen: peripheral blood. These TCRs come from a man aged 18-30 years with active or convalescent COVID-19.

The sample holds one count of this clone. The chain carries TRBV19 and TRBJ2-7; 9 nucleotides align to TRBD1. The germline gives CDR1 LNHDA, CDR2 SQIVND (reference sequence). Losses at the gene ends were 3 bases for V and 5 bases for J; bases not matched to a gene: 8. The CDR3 is made up of 15 amino acids. The CDR3 here is CASSMGTGGFDEQYF. As DNA, the CDR3 is TGTGCCAGTAGTATGGGAACAGGGGGCTTTGACGAGCAGTACTTC.

The chain employs TRBV24-1 and TRBJ1-3; D possibly corresponds to TRBD1 (5 bases). The CDR3 contains 15 residues. Germline V gene sequence: CDR1 KGHDR, CDR2 SFDVKD. Trimming took off 1 base at V and 4 bases at J, with 10 bases between the two ends. The CDR3 nucleotides are TGTGCCACCAGTGATTTATCAGGGTCAGGAAACACCATATATTTT. Translation: CATSDLSGSGNTIYF.

The chain has TRBV5-1 and TRBJ1-1, with TRBD1 identical over 7 bases. Germline-derived CDR1 and CDR2 are SGHRS and YFSETQ. There are 15 residues in the CDR3. The junction had 6 bases not matched to a gene; V was cut back by 4 bases and J by 0 bases. The CDR3: CASSLTGIMNTEAFF. The CDR3 DNA sequence: TGCGCCAGCAGCCTGACAGGGATCATGAACACTGAAGCTTTCTTT.

The genes are TRBV12-5 and TRBJ1-4; weak D call: TRBD1 (5 bases). Trimming removed 5 bases at V and 7 bases at J, with 14 bases between. The CDR3 is made up of 14 amino acids. CDR1 LGHNT and CDR2 FRNRAP come from the germline V gene. CDR3 in amino acids: CASGTQVGGEKLFF. CDR3 DNA sequence: TGTGCTAGTGGTACGCAGGTGGGGGGTGAAAAACTGTTTTTT.

The chain has TRBV24-1 and TRBJ2-1; 8 bases agree with TRBD2. The CDR3 spans 14 residues. Germline V gene sequence: CDR1 KGHDR, CDR2 SFDVKD. The trim removed 5 bases at V and 9 bases at J, leaving 8 bases unmatched. For the CDR3, the DNA is TGTGCCACCAGTGTCGGGGGGGCCCGGGGTGAGCAGTTCTTC. Translating gives CATSVGGARGEQFF.

This clone occurred a few times. This rearrangement joins TRBV18 to TRBJ2-3; tentative D call: TRBD2 (5 bases). Looked up from germline, CDR1 is KGHSH and CDR2 is LQKENI. This CDR3 contains 13 residues. The ends were cut back, 4 bases at V and 6 bases at J, with 11 bases in the middle. CDR3 in DNA: TGTGCCAGCTCACAGGGCGCGGGTGATACGCAGTATTTT. It yields the protein CASSQGAGDTQYF.

The genes are TRBV11-2 and TRBJ2-7, with 8 bases lining up with TRBD2. Trimming at V came to 0 bases and at J to 2 bases, leaving 9 bases not matched to a gene. Germline CDR1 is SGHAT and CDR2 is FQNNGV. This CDR3 contains 17 residues. DNA for the CDR3: TGTGCCAGCAGCTTAGATTCCCTAGCGGGTTCCCCCTACGAGCAGTACTTC. Protein: CASSLDSLAGSPYEQYF. The variable domain in full, with the rest retrieved from reference TRBV11-2 and TRBJ2-7, is EAGVAQSPRYKIIEKRQSVAFWCNPISGHATLYWYQQILGQGPKLLIQFQNNGVVDDSQLPKDRFSAERLKGVDSTLKIQPAKLEDSAVYLCASSLDSLAGSPYEQYFGPGTRLTVT.

The chain has TRBV7-2 and TRBJ1-5; TRBD1 aligns across 7 bases. Trimming at V came to 3 bases and at J to 0 bases, leaving 14 bases not matched to a gene. CDR1 and CDR2 from the germline V gene are SGHTA and FQGNSA. The CDR3 loop spans 19 amino acids. The CDR3 protein is CASSFDPRQTGYSNQPQHF. DNA of the CDR3: TGTGCCAGCAGCTTCGATCCAAGACAGACAGGGTATAGCAATCAGCCCCAGCATTTT. Drawing the rest from reference TRBV7-2 and TRBJ1-5, the complete variable domain is GAGVSQSPSNKVTEKGKDVELRCDPISGHTALYWYRQSLGQGLEFLIYFQGNSAPDKSGLPSDRFSAERTGGSVSTLTIQRTQQEDSAVYLCASSFDPRQTGYSNQPQHFGDGTRLSIL.

The chain has TRBV7-3 and TRBJ2-1, with TRBD2 identical over 7 bases. Germline V gives CDR1 SGHTA, CDR2 FQGTGA. The trim removed 5 bases at V and 0 bases at J, leaving 7 bases unmatched. The CDR3 runs 16 residues. CDR3 amino acids: CASSPDGGSSYNEQFF. In nucleotides, the CDR3 is TGTGCCAGCAGCCCAGACGGGGGGAGCTCCTACAATGAGCAGTTCTTC.

This CDR3 reads CASSLRGRGGSETQYF. In DNA form, the CDR3 reads TGTGCCAGCAGCCTCAGGGGACGGGGGGGGTCGGAGACCCAGTACTTC. The J gene is TRBJ2-5, the V gene TRBV5-8; 8 nucleotides align to TRBD2. Germline V lookup: CDR1 SGHTS, CDR2 YDEGEE. With V trimmed by 4 bases and J by 5 bases, 13 bases remained unmatched. This CDR3 has 16 amino acids.

The V and J genes are TRBV18 and TRBJ1-1; unclear D gene. Germline CDR1 KGHSH, CDR2 LQKENI. There are 11 residues in the CDR3. The germline V and J ends were trimmed by 4 bases and 3 bases, with 3 bases remaining between them. CDR3 in DNA: TGTGCCAGCTCACGAGACACTGAAGCTTTCTTT. This gives the protein CASSRDTEAFF.

The genes are TRBV12-5 and TRBJ2-3, with a weak D call TRBD2 (5 bases). The V and J ends lost 5 bases and 3 bases respectively, with 15 bases between them. Germline CDR1 reads LGHNT; CDR2 reads FRNRAP. The CDR3 contains 15 residues. CDR3 coding DNA: TGTGCTAGTGGTATACAAGAGGGTTGGACAGATACGCAGTATTTT. Its translation: CASGIQEGWTDTQYF.

The CDR3: CSVEWVPGQGVAGNTIYF. Written as DNA, the CDR3 is TGCAGCGTTGAATGGGTACCTGGACAGGGGGTCGCTGGAAACACCATATATTTT. The chain uses TRBV29-1 and TRBJ1-3; 10 nucleotides match TRBD1. V lost 2 bases and J lost 2; bases outside the gene matches: 12. CDR3 length equals 18 residues. Looked up from germline, CDR1 is SQVTM and CDR2 is ANQGSEA. Filled out from reference TRBV29-1 and TRBJ1-3, the complete variable domain reads SAVISQKPSRDICQRGTSLTIQCQVDSQVTMMFWYRQQPGQSLTLIATANQGSEATYESGFVIDKFPISRPNLTFSTLTVSNMSPEDSSIYLCSVEWVPGQGVAGNTIYFGEGSWLTVV.

The CDR3 DNA reads as TGTGCCAGCGACAGACAGGGCCGCTCCTATAATTCACCCCTCCACTTT. Translation: CASDRQGRSYNSPLHF. The chain employs TRBV27 and TRBJ1-6, with TRBD1 identical over 7 bases. V shed 8 bases and J 0 bases; nucleotides not matched to a gene: 7. The CDR3 is made up of 16 amino acids. Germline V lookup: CDR1 MNHEY, CDR2 SMNVEV (reference sequence).

This chain joins TRBV7-9 and TRBJ2-1; possibly TRBD2 for D (6 bases). With 1 base removed from V and 1 base from J, the gap between germline ends came to 8 bases. There are 15 residues in the CDR3. Germline CDR1 reads SEHNR; CDR2 reads FQNEAQ (reference sequence). DNA of the CDR3: TGTGCCAGCAGCTTAGATCGGGGGTCCTACAATGAGCAGTTCTTC. This translates into CASSLDRGSYNEQFF.

V gene TRBV5-1 combines with J gene TRBJ2-3, with 14 bases aligning to TRBD2. Germline V gene lookup returns CDR1 SGHRS and CDR2 YFSETQ. CDR3 length: 17 residues. J was trimmed by 4 bases and V by 3 bases; bases with no gene match: 7. In DNA form, the CDR3 reads TGCGCCAGCAGCTCCCCTATGACTAGCGGGGGGGCAGATACGCAGTATTTT. This sequence encodes CASSSPMTSGGADTQYF.

The V call is TRBV18, the J call TRBJ2-5; D uncertain. Trimming left V 3 bases short and J 0 bases short, with 8 bases between. Germline V CDR1 and CDR2: KGHSH, LQKENI. The CDR3 is 14 residues long. The DNA for the CDR3 is TGTGCCAGCTCACCTCTAGAGTACCAAGAGACCCAGTACTTC. Protein product: CASSPLEYQETQYF.

The chain has TRBV21-1 and TRBJ1-5; whether TRBD1, the table's D call, matches the DNA was not checked. TRBV21-1 is shown as a pseudogene. The CDR3 is 20 amino acids. CDR3 in amino acids: CASSHITGTGRSYSNQPQHF. CDR3 in DNA: TGTGCCAGCAGTCATATCACCGGGACAGGGCGAAGCTATAGCAATCAGCCCCAGCATTTT.

The chain combines TRBV6-5 with TRBJ1-5; 7 bases are shared with TRBD1. The germline V gene encodes CDR1 MNHEY and CDR2 SVGAGI. CDR3 length: 14 amino acids. V dropped 6 bases and J dropped 6; count of bases not matched to a gene: 8. CDR3 sequence: CASRDTGVSQPQHF. The CDR3 DNA reads as TGTGCCAGCAGAGACACAGGGGTGAGTCAGCCCCAGCATTTT.

The V and J genes are TRBV20-1 and TRBJ1-1; the D gene is possibly TRBD1 (5 bases). Per the germline V gene, CDR1 is DFQATT and CDR2 is SNEGSKA (reference sequence). V dropped 3 bases and J dropped 7 bases, with 18 bases sitting between them. The CDR3 covers 14 residues. The DNA for the CDR3 is TGCAGTGCTAGTTCTCGGGGGACCGTCGATGAAGCTTTCTTT. Encoded protein: CSASSRGTVDEAFF.

The chain employs TRBV3-1 (or the pseudogene TRBV3-2) and TRBJ2-1; 10 bases are a match to TRBD1. The CDR3 runs 15 residues. The V gene end was trimmed by 3 bases and the J gene end by 10 bases; junction bases not matched to a gene: 9. Germline CDR1 LGHDT, CDR2 YNNKEL (reference sequence). The DNA for the CDR3 is TGTGCCAGCAGCCAGGGGACAGGGGCTTTGGTCGAGCAGTTCTTC. Protein sequence: CASSQGTGALVEQFF.

The V and J genes are TRBV14 and TRBJ1-1; D perhaps matches TRBD1 (5 bases). Germline V CDR1 and CDR2: SGHDN, FVKESK. The V and J ends lost 5 bases and 0 bases respectively, with 10 bases between them. This CDR3 has 14 amino acids. The CDR3 nucleotides read TGTGCCAGCAGCAATTACAGGTTGAACACTGAAGCTTTCTTT. Protein product: CASSNYRLNTEAFF.

The V and J genes are TRBV2 and TRBJ1-2, with D perhaps TRBD1 (5 bases). Germline loops: CDR1 SNHLY, CDR2 FYNNEI. Between the trimmed V and J ends, which lost 7 bases and 2 bases, there was a span of 14 bases. There are 14 residues in the CDR3. The CDR3: CASTQDGGNYGYTF. DNA for the CDR3: TGTGCCAGCACCCAGGACGGGGGAAACTATGGCTACACCTTC.

DNA for the CDR3: TGTGCCAGCACCGGGGAGAGGTTGGTTACTGAAGCTTTCTTT. This sequence encodes CASTGERLVTEAFF. The chain carries TRBV6-5 and TRBJ1-1; D is ambiguous. V shed 7 bases and J shed 5 bases, with 17 bases lying between them. Germline CDR1 MNHEY, CDR2 SVGAGI. The CDR3 is 14 amino acids.

The rearrangement uses TRBV11-2 and TRBJ2-3; TRBD2 matches at 13 bases. This CDR3 has 17 amino acids. V was clipped by 4 bases and J by 2 bases; unmatched bases: 6. The germline gives CDR1 SGHAT, CDR2 FQNNGV. CDR3 residues: CASSWGTSGTITDTQYF. The DNA for the CDR3 is TGTGCCAGCAGCTGGGGGACTAGCGGGACTATCACAGATACGCAGTATTTT.